Each of the 9 T cell receptor beta chains below was sequenced from the same sample in a study of graft-versus-host responses after intestinal transplantation (dated by TCRdb to about 2021). The method behind the library was the immunoSEQ multiplex PCR assay. Entries here come from immuneACCESS through TCRdb and include only in-frame sequences with V and J called. Some clones fail to appear in such tables; in the studies checked, an unresolved V gene covers under half of the shortfall, and the cause of the remainder is unknown. For this sample the table gives 3,700 or so clones, of which approximately 21% were detected only once. The ten most abundant clones make up roughly 5.4% of the sample. Per the publication, the time point label means: cells obtained before transplantation from donor or recipient. The specimen comprised alloreactive CD4+ T cells from a mixed lymphocyte reaction culture, sampled before transplantation. According to the study, the label for this sample's cell subset or site signals: CFSE-low proliferating T cells sorted from roughly six-day pre-transplant mixed lymphocyte reaction (GvH or HvG direction). The receptors here all came from a human patient who was an organ donor for intestinal transplantation.

Relative to its sample, this clone is medium-sized (0.01 to 0.1%). V is TRBV28 and J is TRBJ1-2; D remains unclear. In germline, CDR1 is MDHEN, CDR2 SYDVKM. The CDR3 has 12 residues. Between the trimmed V and J ends, which lost 3 bases and 5 bases, there was a span of 7 bases. CDR3 nucleotide sequence: TGTGCCAGCAGTTTTTCCACTTATGGCTACACCTTC. The encoded protein is CASSFSTYGYTF.

V gene TRBV2 combines with J gene TRBJ2-2; D ambiguous. The CDR3 is 15 amino acids. The germline V gene has CDR1 SNHLY and CDR2 FYNNEI. V was pared by 6 bases and J by 3 bases, with 14 bases between. CDR3 sequence reads: CASSPENSYTGELFF. Written as DNA, the CDR3 is TGTGCCAGCAGCCCCGAAAACTCGTACACCGGGGAGCTGTTTTTT.

The chain employs TRBV27 and TRBJ1-5; TRBD1 is a possible D gene (6 bases). From germline, CDR1 is MNHEY and CDR2 SMNVEV (reference sequence). Trimming cost V 4 bases and J 3 bases, with 13 bases left between them. The CDR3 runs to 15 residues. As DNA, the CDR3 is TGTGCCAGCAGTTACCAGGGGCGAGACAATCAGCCCCAGCATTTT. Protein product: CASSYQGRDNQPQHF.

The gene calls are TRBV28 and TRBJ2-3; 8 nucleotides align to TRBD2. V lost 11 bases, J lost 2 bases, and 9 bases stayed unmatched. Per germline, CDR1 MDHEN and CDR2 SYDVKM. CDR3 length: 14 residues. The CDR3, as DNA: TGTGCCGGGGGAAAGCGGGGGTTCACAGATACGCAGTATTTT. Encoded protein: CAGGKRGFTDTQYF.

This clone was observed a handful of times. The J gene is TRBJ1-2, the V gene TRBV7-9, with 7 bases matching TRBD1. The CDR3 has 13 residues. The J segment lost 2 bases and the V segment lost 6 bases, leaving 3 bases of the junction unmatched. Germline V gene sequence: CDR1 SEHNR, CDR2 FQNEAQ (reference sequence). Here the CDR3 reads CASSLQGNYGYTF. The CDR3 coding sequence is TGTGCCAGCAGTCTACAGGGGAACTATGGCTACACCTTC.

The J gene is TRBJ2-1, the V gene TRBV11-2; the D gene is possibly TRBD1 (7 bases). The V end lost 8 bases, the J end lost 10 bases, and 18 bases lay between the germline ends. Germline V gene sequence: CDR1 SGHAT, CDR2 FQNNGV. The CDR3 spans 13 residues. CDR3: CASGPQPGGEQFF. The CDR3 region has the DNA TGTGCCAGCGGACCCCAACCAGGGGGGGAGCAGTTCTTC.

The chain links TRBV25-1 to TRBJ1-1; D possibly corresponds to TRBD1 (5 bases). The germline V gene encodes CDR1 MGHDK and CDR2 SYGVNS. This CDR3 spans 14 amino acids. Trimming took 6 bases from V and 3 from J, leaving 14 bases between them. CDR3 in amino acids: CASRQTAEDTEAFF. Here the CDR3 DNA reads TGTGCCAGCAGACAGACAGCCGAAGACACTGAAGCTTTCTTT.

This clone is classed as medium-sized. This chain uses TRBV28 with TRBJ2-7; 11 bases align to TRBD2. Germline lookup yields CDR1 MDHEN and CDR2 SYDVKM. CDR3 length: 15 amino acids. The V segment lost 4 bases and the J segment 3 bases; nucleotides outside the gene matches: 5. CDR3 protein: CASSSSGGPYYEQYV. CDR3 nucleotide sequence: TGTGCCAGCAGTTCTAGCGGGGGGCCGTACTACGAGCAGTACGTC.

The gene calls are TRBV20-1 and TRBJ2-7; 7 nucleotides align to TRBD2. CDR1 DFQATT and CDR2 SNEGSKA come from the germline V gene (reference sequence). This CDR3 is 11 amino acids long. With 3 bases clipped from V and 4 bases from J, the junction kept 0 bases outside the gene matches. This chain's CDR3 is CSASGGYEQYV. CDR3 bases: TGCAGTGCTAGCGGGGGGTACGAGCAGTACGTC.